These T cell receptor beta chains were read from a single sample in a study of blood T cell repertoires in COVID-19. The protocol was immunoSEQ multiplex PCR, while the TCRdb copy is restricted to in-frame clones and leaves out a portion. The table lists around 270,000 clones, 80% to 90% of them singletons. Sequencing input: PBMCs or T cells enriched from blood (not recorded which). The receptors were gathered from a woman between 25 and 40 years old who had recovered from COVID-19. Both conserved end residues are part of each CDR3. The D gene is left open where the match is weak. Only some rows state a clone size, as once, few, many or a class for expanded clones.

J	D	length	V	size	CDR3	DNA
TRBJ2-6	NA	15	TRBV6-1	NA	CASSEYQAGANVLTF	TGTGCCAGCAGTGAATATCAGGCTGGAGCCAACGTCCTGACTTTC
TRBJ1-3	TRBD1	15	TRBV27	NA	CASSGTGVTGNTIYF	TGTGCCAGCAGTGGGACAGGGGTCACTGGAAACACCATATATTTT
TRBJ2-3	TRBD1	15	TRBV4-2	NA	CASSQVRTGPDTQYF	TGTGCCAGCAGCCAAGTCCGGACAGGGCCAGATACGCAGTATTTT
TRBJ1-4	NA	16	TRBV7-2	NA	CASSLGGAGEGEKLFF	TGTGCCAGCAGCTTAGGTGGGGCAGGGGAGGGGGAAAAACTGTTTTTT
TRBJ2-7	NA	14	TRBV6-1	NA	CASSDAEHSYEQYF	TGTGCCAGCAGTGATGCGGAGCACTCCTACGAGCAGTACTTC
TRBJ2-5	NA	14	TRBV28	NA	CASAPFRERETQYF	TGTGCCAGCGCGCCGTTCAGGGAAAGGGAGACCCAGTACTTC
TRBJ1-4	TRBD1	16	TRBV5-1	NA	CASSLAQGQTNEKLFF	TGCGCCAGCAGCCTGGCACAGGGGCAGACTAATGAAAAACTGTTTTTT
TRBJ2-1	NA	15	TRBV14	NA	CASSQESAGSAEQFF	TGTGCCAGCAGCCAAGAATCAGCGGGTAGTGCTGAGCAGTTCTTC
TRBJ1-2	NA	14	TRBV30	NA	CAWSVRNLIYGYTF	TGTGCCTGGAGTGTACGCAACTTAATCTATGGCTACACCTTC
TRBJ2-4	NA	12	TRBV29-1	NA	CSVGGLADIQYF	TGCAGCGTTGGCGGACTTGCGGACATTCAGTACTTC
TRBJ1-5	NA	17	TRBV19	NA	CASSIGLSGQGNQPQHF	TGTGCCAGTAGTATAGGATTAAGTGGCCAGGGGAATCAGCCCCAGCATTTT
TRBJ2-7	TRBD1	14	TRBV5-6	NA	CASSGTVFSYEQYF	TGTGCCAGCAGCGGGACAGTCTTCAGCTACGAGCAGTACTTC
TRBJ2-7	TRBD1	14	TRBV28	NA	CASSRAGQGDEQYF	TGTGCCAGCAGTCGGGCGGGACAGGGGGACGAGCAGTACTTC
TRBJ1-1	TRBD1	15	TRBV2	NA	CASGRLGTGRTEAFF	TGTGCCAGCGGACGCCTCGGGACAGGGAGGACTGAAGCTTTCTTT
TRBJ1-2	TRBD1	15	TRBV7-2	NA	CASSPPDRGANGYTF	TGTGCCAGCAGCCCACCAGACAGGGGCGCTAATGGCTACACCTTC
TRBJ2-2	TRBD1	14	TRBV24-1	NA	CATSRTGTAGELFF	TGTGCCACCTCCCGGACAGGGACCGCCGGGGAGCTGTTTTTT
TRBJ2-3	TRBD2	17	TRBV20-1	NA	CSASSGTSFFGTDTQYF	TGCAGTGCTAGTTCCGGGACTAGTTTTTTCGGGACAGATACGCAGTATTTT
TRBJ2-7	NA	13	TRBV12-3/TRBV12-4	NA	CASGSGHRYEQYF	TGTGCCAGCGGGTCAGGGCACAGGTACGAGCAGTACTTC
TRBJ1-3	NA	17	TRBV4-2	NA	CASSQAFDSSSGNTIYF	TGTGCCAGCAGCCAAGCATTCGACTCCAGCTCTGGAAACACCATATATTTT
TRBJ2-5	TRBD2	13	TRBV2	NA	CASNGLAGETQYF	TGTGCCAGCAATGGACTAGCGGGAGAGACCCAGTACTTC
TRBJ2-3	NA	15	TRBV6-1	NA	CASSEASREADTQYF	TGTGCCAGCAGTGAAGCTAGCAGGGAGGCAGATACGCAGTATTTT
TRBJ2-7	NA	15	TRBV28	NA	CASYPSSSSSYEQYF	TGTGCCAGCTACCCTTCAAGCTCGAGCTCCTACGAGCAGTACTTC
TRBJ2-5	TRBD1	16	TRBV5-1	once	CASSLGNRGIKETQYF	TGCGCCAGCAGCTTGGGGAACAGGGGGATAAAAGAGACCCAGTACTTC
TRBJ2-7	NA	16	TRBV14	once	CASSQGPRGPSYEQYF	TGTGCCAGCAGCCAAGGACCCAGGGGCCCTTCCTACGAGCAGTACTTC
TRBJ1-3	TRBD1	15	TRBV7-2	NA	CASSAWTGSGNTIYF	TGTGCCAGCAGCGCCTGGACAGGGTCCGGAAACACCATATATTTT
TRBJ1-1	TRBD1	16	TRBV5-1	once	CASSSLTGGVSTEAFF	TGCGCCAGCAGCTCTTTGACAGGGGGCGTAAGCACTGAAGCTTTCTTT
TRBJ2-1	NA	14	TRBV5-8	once	CASSLMRAGREQFF	TGTGCCAGCAGCCTGATGAGGGCTGGGCGGGAGCAGTTCTTC
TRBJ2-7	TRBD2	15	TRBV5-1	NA	CASSLGLAGESEQYF	TGCGCCAGCAGCCTGGGACTAGCGGGAGAGAGCGAGCAGTACTTC
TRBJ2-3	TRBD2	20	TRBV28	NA	CASSFNPSGGAFYGTDTQYF	TGTGCCAGCAGTTTTAACCCTAGCGGGGGGGCTTTTTATGGGACAGATACGCAGTATTTT
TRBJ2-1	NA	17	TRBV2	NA	CASGRGWGNSSYNEQFF	TGTGCCAGCGGGCGGGGATGGGGCAATAGCTCCTACAATGAGCAGTTCTTC
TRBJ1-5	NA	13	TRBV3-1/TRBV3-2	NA	CASSQGGGTPQHF	TGTGCCAGCAGCCAAGGGGGGGGGACCCCCCAGCATTTT
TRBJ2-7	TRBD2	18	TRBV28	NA	CASSLLKGLAGGPYEQYF	TGTGCCAGCAGTTTATTGAAGGGGCTAGCGGGAGGACCCTACGAGCAGTACTTC
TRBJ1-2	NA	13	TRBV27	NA	CASRDLANYGYTF	TGTGCCAGCAGGGACTTAGCTAACTATGGCTACACCTTC
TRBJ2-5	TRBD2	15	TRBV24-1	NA	CATSDEGLGRETQYF	TGTGCCACCAGTGATGAGGGACTAGGGCGAGAGACCCAGTACTTC
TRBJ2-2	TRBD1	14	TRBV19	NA	CASADRGGTGELFF	TGTGCCAGTGCCGACAGGGGAGGTACCGGGGAGCTGTTTTTT
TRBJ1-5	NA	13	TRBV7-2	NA	CASNNDGNQPQHF	TGTGCCAGCAACAACGACGGGAATCAGCCCCAGCATTTT
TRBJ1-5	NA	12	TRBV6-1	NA	CASSEGRRTQHF	TGTGCCAGCAGTGAAGGCCGGAGGACCCAGCATTTT
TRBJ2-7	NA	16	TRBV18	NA	CASSPPETPGFYEQYF	TGTGCCAGCTCACCACCTGAAACACCGGGGTTCTACGAGCAGTACTTC
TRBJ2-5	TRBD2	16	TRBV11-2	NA	CASSLVAGVVQETQYF	TGTGCCAGCAGCTTAGTAGCGGGGGTGGTCCAAGAGACCCAGTACTTC
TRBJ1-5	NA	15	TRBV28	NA	CASMRSGNSNQPQHF	TGTGCCAGCATGAGATCGGGGAATAGCAATCAGCCCCAGCATTTT